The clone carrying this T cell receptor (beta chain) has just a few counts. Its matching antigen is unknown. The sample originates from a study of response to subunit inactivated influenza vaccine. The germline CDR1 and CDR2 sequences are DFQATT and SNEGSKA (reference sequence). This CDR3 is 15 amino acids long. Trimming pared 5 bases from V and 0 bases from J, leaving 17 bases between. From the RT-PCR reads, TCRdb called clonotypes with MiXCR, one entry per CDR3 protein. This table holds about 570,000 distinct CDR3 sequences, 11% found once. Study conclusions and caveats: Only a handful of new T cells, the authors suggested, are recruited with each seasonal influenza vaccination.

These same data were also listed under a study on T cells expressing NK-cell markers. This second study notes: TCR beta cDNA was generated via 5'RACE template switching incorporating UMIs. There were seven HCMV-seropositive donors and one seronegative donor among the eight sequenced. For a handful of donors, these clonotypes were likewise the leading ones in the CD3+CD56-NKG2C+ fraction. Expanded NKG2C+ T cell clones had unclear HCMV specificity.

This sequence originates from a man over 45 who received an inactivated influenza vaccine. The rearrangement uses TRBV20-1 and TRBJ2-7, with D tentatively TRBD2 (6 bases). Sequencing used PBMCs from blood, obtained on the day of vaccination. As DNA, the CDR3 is TGCAGTGCTCATGGTACTAGCCTGAGCTCCTACGAGCAGTACTTC. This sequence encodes CSAHGTSLSSYEQYF.